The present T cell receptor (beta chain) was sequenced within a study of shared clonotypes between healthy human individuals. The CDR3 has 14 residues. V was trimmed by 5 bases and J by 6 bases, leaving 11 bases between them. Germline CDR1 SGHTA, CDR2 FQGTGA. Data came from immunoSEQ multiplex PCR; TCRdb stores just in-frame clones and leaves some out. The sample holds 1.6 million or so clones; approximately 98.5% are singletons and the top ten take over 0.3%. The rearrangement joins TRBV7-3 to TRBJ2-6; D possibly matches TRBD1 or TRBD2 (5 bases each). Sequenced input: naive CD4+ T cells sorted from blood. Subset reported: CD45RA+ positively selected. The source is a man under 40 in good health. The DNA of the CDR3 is TGTGCCAGCAGCAGCCCCGGGACGGCCAACGTCCTGACTTTC. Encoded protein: CASSSPGTANVLTF.